Shown below are 25 T cell receptor beta chains from a single sample sequenced in a study of T cells in Graves' hyperthyroidism and ophthalmopathy. Amplification of TCR beta CDR3 regions used RNA as the template. RT-PCR in the first round (using the HTBI primer set) targeted the TCR CDR3. One entry per CDR3 protein results from TCRdb running MiXCR on the multiplex PCR reads. The sample carries 400,000 to 500,000 distinct CDR3 sequences, over 13% recorded once. Sequenced material: blood. These receptors were obtained from a woman under 30 with Graves' hyperthyroidism.

V is TRBV5-4 and J is TRBJ2-7; 13 bases agree with TRBD2. From germline, CDR1 is SGHNT and CDR2 YYREEE (reference sequence). The CDR3 runs to 18 residues. V trimming: 0 bases; J trimming: 6 bases; junction bases outside the gene matches: 12. In DNA form, the CDR3 reads TGTGCCAGCAGCTTGGGTCTAGGGGGACTAGCGGGAAAGGTCGAGCAGTACTTC. This encodes CASSLGLGGLAGKVEQYF.

This clonotype was observed many times. The chain carries TRBV5-8 and TRBJ2-5; D is unclear. The germline V gene encodes CDR1 SGHTS and CDR2 YDEGEE. CDR3 length equals 13 residues. The V gene lost 4 bases and the J gene lost 3 bases, with 10 bases spanning the gap. As DNA, the CDR3 is TGTGCCAGCAGCGTCGGTCTCAAAGAGACCCAGTACTTC. Translating it yields CASSVGLKETQYF.

In this sample, this clonotype turned up once. A read error may be the cause here, since a much bigger clone is one base away. The V gene is TRBV11-2, the J gene TRBJ1-1; D remains unclear. CDR1 is SGHAT, CDR2 FQNNGV, per germline. V gave up 6 bases and J gave up 4 bases, with 24 bases separating them. This CDR3 is built from 17 residues. The CDR3 DNA follows: TGTGCCAGCAGTTCCCCCAAGGGCCTCCGGGCAGGCACTGAAGCTTTCTTT. Amino acids: CASSSPKGLRAGTEAFF.

The J gene is TRBJ1-1, the V gene TRBV5-1; TRBD1 matches 10 bases. This CDR3 is built from 15 residues. The germline gives CDR1 SGHRS, CDR2 YFSETQ. After removal of 4 bases from V and 4 bases from J, the junction contained 7 bases not matched to a gene. The CDR3 bases are TGCGCCAGCAGCGTGAGACAGGGGGCCGCCACTGAAGCTTTCTTT. It codes for CASSVRQGAATEAFF.

This clonotype occurred many times. The V and J genes are TRBV9 and TRBJ2-3, with 12 positions matching TRBD2. V lost 0 bases to trimming and J lost 6 bases; unmatched junction nucleotides: 8. The CDR3 length is 17 residues. Germline-derived CDR1 and CDR2 are SGDLS and YYNGEE. The CDR3 spells CASSVAQLAGGADTQYF. As DNA, the CDR3 is TGTGCCAGCAGCGTAGCTCAACTAGCGGGAGGTGCTGATACGCAGTATTTT.

At least ten counts were recorded for this clonotype. This rearrangement joins TRBV18 to TRBJ2-3, with D tentatively TRBD1 (6 bases). The CDR3 totals 14 residues. The V end was cut by 2 bases, the J end by 2 bases, with 8 bases between. Germline V CDR1 and CDR2: KGHSH, LQKENI. The CDR3 DNA sequence: TGTGCCAGCTCACCAGGGACAACCACAGATACGCAGTATTTT. Protein sequence: CASSPGTTTDTQYF.

This clonotype was counted ten times or more. This chain uses TRBV6-1 with TRBJ1-4; unclear D gene. Germline V gene lookup returns CDR1 MNHNS and CDR2 SASEGT. Trimming left V 6 bases short and J 5 bases short, with 16 bases between. The CDR3 has 15 residues. CDR3 coding DNA: TGTGCCAGCAGCCAAAGAGCTTTTACAAATGAAAAACTGTTTTTT. Amino acids: CASSQRAFTNEKLFF.

This clonotype was seen more than once but under ten times. The chain employs TRBV10-2 and TRBJ1-1; D not certain. The CDR3 extends over 15 amino acids. Per germline, CDR1 WSHSY and CDR2 SAAADI. Trimming took off 6 bases at V and 1 base at J, with 15 bases between the two ends. The CDR3 sequence: CASRELVGSNTEAFF. The CDR3 nucleotides are TGCGCCAGCAGGGAACTGGTCGGGTCGAACACTGAAGCTTTCTTT.

This clonotype was seen ten or more times. The V gene is TRBV29-1, the J gene TRBJ1-3, with D perhaps matching TRBD1 (5 bases). This CDR3 comprises 14 residues. Germline CDR1 and CDR2: SQVTM and ANQGSEA. The V end lost 1 base, the J end lost 4 bases, and 11 bases lay between the germline ends. CDR3 DNA sequence: TGCAGCGTTGAAGCGGGAGCAGGGGGAAACACCATATATTTT. The encoded protein is CSVEAGAGGNTIYF.

This clonotype appeared once. The rearrangement links TRBV4-1 to TRBJ2-1; perhaps TRBD2 as D (5 bases). The CDR3 is 16 residues long. V lost 4 bases, J lost 0 bases, and 13 bases lay in between. Germline CDR1 MGHRA, CDR2 YSYEKL. The CDR3 spells CASSPGLGSSYNEQFF. CDR3 nucleotide sequence: TGCGCCAGCAGCCCCGGACTTGGGAGCTCCTACAATGAGCAGTTCTTC.

This clonotype was picked up many times. J is TRBJ2-6 and V is TRBV3-1, with 8 bases lining up with TRBD2. Looked up from germline, CDR1 is LGHDT and CDR2 is YNNKEL (reference sequence). CDR3 length: 18 amino acids. J gave up 2 bases and V 1 base, and 7 bases lay outside the gene matches. In DNA form, the CDR3 reads TGTGCCAGCAGCCAAGCTACGGGAGGGCCCACTGGGGCCAACGTCCTGACTTTC. As protein: CASSQATGGPTGANVLTF.

This clonotype occurred a few times. The gene calls are TRBV4-2 and TRBJ2-2; 13 bases are a match to TRBD2. V trimming: 0 bases; J trimming: 5 bases; junction bases outside the gene matches: 3. From germline, CDR1 is LGHNA and CDR2 YNFKEQ. The CDR3 spans 17 residues. The CDR3 here is CASSQDTTSGRTGELFF. CDR3 in DNA: TGTGCCAGCAGCCAAGATACGACTAGCGGGAGGACCGGGGAGCTGTTTTTT.

There are many counts of this clonotype. This chain connects TRBV3-1 to TRBJ1-1, with D tentatively TRBD1 (5 bases). The CDR3 is 14 amino acids. Germline assignment: CDR1 LGHDT and CDR2 YNNKEL (reference sequence). The V and J ends lost 4 bases and 5 bases respectively, with 14 bases between them. The CDR3 sequence is CASSPAWGGTEAFF. The CDR3 DNA reads TGTGCCAGCAGCCCCGCTTGGGGGGGGACTGAAGCTTTCTTT. Complete variable domain (other parts from reference TRBV3-1 and TRBJ1-1): DTAVSQTPKYLVTQMGNDKSIKCEQNLGHDTMYWYKQDSKKFLKIMFSYNNKELIINETVPNRFSPKSPDKAHLNLHINSLELGDSAVYFCASSPAWGGTEAFFGQGTRLTVV.

This clonotype occurred many times. The gene calls are TRBV24-1 and TRBJ2-1, with D possibly being TRBD2 (5 bases). CDR3 length: 15 residues. Between the trimmed V and J ends, which lost 5 bases and 0 bases, there was a span of 10 bases. The V gene's germline CDR1 is KGHDR and CDR2 SFDVKD. In DNA form, the CDR3 reads TGTGCCACCAGTGGGGCGGGCGGCTCCTACAATGAGCAGTTCTTC. It yields the protein CATSGAGGSYNEQFF.

Ten or more counts support this clonotype. The J gene is TRBJ1-2, the V gene TRBV5-1; a weak D match, TRBD1 (5 bases). There are 14 residues in the CDR3. Trimming stripped 4 bases from V and 3 bases from J, with 13 bases between. Germline V gene data show CDR1 as SGHRS and CDR2 as YFSETQ. The DNA of the CDR3 is TGCGCCAGCAGCCCCCAGGTAGGGGACTATGGCTACACCTTC. As protein: CASSPQVGDYGYTF.

A note on this clonotype: A much larger clonotype is one base distant, so this may be a read error. The DNA for the CDR3 is TGCGCCAGCAGTGAAGGGGTAGGAGGTGGAAAACTGTTTTTT. Protein product: CASSEGVGGGKLFF. The chain joins TRBV10-2 to TRBJ1-4; maybe TRBD1 (5 bases). Trimming shortened V by 3 bases and J by 10 bases, and 15 bases separated the two germline ends. The CDR3 is 14 amino acids. The germline gives CDR1 WSHSY, CDR2 SAAADI.

Note on this clonotype: Given a much more abundant clone one base away, this may be a read error. This chain links TRBV12-3 or TRBV12-4 with TRBJ2-6; TRBD1 might be the D (6 bases). The CDR3 spans 19 residues. V was pared by 4 bases and J by 4 bases, with 23 bases between. CDR3: CASSSHLGRGSGGANVLTF. CDR3 DNA: TGTGCCAGCAGTTCGCACCTCGGCAGGGGTTCGGGAGGGGCCAACGTCCTGACTTTC.

This clonotype was seen just once. The chain is built from TRBV28 and TRBJ2-5; 7 bases fit TRBD2. With 4 bases clipped from V and 3 bases from J, the junction kept 17 bases outside the gene matches. This CDR3 has 18 residues. CDR1 and CDR2 from the germline V gene are MDHEN and SYDVKM. The CDR3 DNA sequence: TGTGCCAGCAGTTCCAACTTAGCGGAAGCTGGGAGGGAAGAGACCCAGTACTTC. Encoded protein: CASSSNLAEAGREETQYF.

This clonotype has a count of ten or more. The chain employs TRBV30 and TRBJ2-6, with unresolved D. The V gene lost 1 base and the J gene lost 0 bases, with 7 bases spanning the gap. Germline V gene data show CDR1 as GTSNPN and CDR2 as SVGIG (reference sequence). The CDR3 loop spans 15 amino acids. The CDR3, as DNA: TGTGCCTGGAGTGGCGGTAGCTCTGGGGCCAACGTCCTGACTTTC. This encodes CAWSGGSSGANVLTF.

This clonotype came up many times. The J gene is TRBJ1-1, the V gene TRBV27; no clear D gene. The germline CDR1 and CDR2 sequences are MNHEY and SMNVEV (reference sequence). There are 13 residues in the CDR3. Trimming pared 6 bases from V and 5 bases from J, leaving 13 bases between. DNA for the CDR3: TGTGCCAGCAGACTCAGCGGGTGGACTGAAGCTTTCTTT. Translating it yields CASRLSGWTEAFF.

The chain uses TRBV9 and TRBJ2-7; a possible D gene is TRBD2 (6 bases). Germline V CDR1 and CDR2: SGDLS, YYNGEE. The CDR3 loop spans 15 amino acids. V gave up 0 bases and J gave up 3 bases, with 13 bases separating them. The CDR3 nucleotides are TGTGCCAGCAGCGTAGAAGCTAGCGCTTACTACGAGCAGTACTTC. Its translation: CASSVEASAYYEQYF.

The CDR3 DNA follows: TGTGCCAGCAGGGCCGCCTCCGGGGCCAACGTCCTGACTTTC. This encodes CASRAASGANVLTF. This sequence joins TRBV6-1 and TRBJ2-6; D call uncertain. This CDR3 region has 14 residues. Per germline, CDR1 MNHNS and CDR2 SASEGT. Trimming removed 6 bases at V and 4 bases at J, with 10 bases between.

This clonotype was observed a few times. Being one base from a much bigger clone, this may be a read error. V usage is TRBV12-3 or TRBV12-4 and J usage is TRBJ2-7; TRBD1 matches 9 bases. The CDR3 spans 13 residues. Unmatched junction bases numbered 6, after V lost 7 bases and J lost 5 bases. CDR3 DNA: TGTGCCAGCACGGGACAGGGAAAGGACGAGCAGTACTTC. Translated, it gives CASTGQGKDEQYF.

This clonotype appeared a few times. This rearrangement joins TRBV3-1 to TRBJ1-5; 9 bases fit TRBD1. After removal of 4 bases from V and 4 bases from J, the junction contained 5 bases not matched to a gene. The CDR3 spans 15 residues. Germline values: CDR1 LGHDT, CDR2 YNNKEL (reference sequence). The CDR3 DNA sequence: TGTGCCAGCAGCCCCACAGGGGGCCCTAATCAGCCCCAGCATTTT. This codes for CASSPTGGPNQPQHF.

This clonotype came up many times. J is TRBJ1-1 and V is TRBV5-1; D unresolved. The length of the CDR3 is 16 residues. Looked up from germline, CDR1 is SGHRS and CDR2 is YFSETQ. The V end lost 1 base, the J end lost 0 bases, and 13 bases lay between the germline ends. The CDR3 region is CASSLPQFGMNTEAFF. In nucleotides, the CDR3 is TGCGCCAGCAGCTTGCCTCAATTTGGTATGAACACTGAAGCTTTCTTT.